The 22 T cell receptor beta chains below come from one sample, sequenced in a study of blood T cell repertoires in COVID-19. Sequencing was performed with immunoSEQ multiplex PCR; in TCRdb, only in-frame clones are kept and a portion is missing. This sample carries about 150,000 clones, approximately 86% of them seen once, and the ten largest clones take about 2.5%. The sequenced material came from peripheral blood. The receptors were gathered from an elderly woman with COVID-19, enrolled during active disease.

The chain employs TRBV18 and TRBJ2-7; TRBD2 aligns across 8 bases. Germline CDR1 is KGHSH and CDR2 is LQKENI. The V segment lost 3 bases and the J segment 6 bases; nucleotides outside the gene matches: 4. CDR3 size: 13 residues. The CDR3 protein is CASSPSGAPEQYF. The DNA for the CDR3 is TGTGCCAGCTCACCTAGCGGGGCACCCGAGCAGTACTTC.

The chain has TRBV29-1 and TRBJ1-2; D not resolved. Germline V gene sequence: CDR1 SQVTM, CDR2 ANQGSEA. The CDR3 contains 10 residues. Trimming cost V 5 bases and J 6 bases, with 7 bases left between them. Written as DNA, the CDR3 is TGCAGCGTTCGCGGAGATGGCTACACCTTC. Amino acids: CSVRGDGYTF.

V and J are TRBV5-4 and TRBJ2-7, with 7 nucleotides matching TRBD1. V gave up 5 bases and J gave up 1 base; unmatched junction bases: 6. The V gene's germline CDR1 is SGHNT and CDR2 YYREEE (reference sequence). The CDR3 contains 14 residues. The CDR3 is CASRRQGVSYEQYF. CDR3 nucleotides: TGTGCCAGCAGGCGGCAGGGGGTTTCCTACGAGCAGTACTTC.

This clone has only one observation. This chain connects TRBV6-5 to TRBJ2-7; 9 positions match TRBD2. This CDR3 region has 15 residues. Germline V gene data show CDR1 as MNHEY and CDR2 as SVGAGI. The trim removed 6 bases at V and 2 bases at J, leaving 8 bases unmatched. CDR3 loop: CASSSRPSGAYEQYF. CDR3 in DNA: TGTGCCAGCAGCAGCCGGCCTAGCGGGGCCTACGAGCAGTACTTC.

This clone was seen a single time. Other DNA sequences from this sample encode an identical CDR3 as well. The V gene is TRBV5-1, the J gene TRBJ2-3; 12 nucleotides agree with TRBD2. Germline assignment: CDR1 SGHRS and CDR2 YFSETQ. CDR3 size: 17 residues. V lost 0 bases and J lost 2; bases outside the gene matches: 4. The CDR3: CASSLGTSGRLTDTQYF. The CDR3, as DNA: TGCGCCAGCAGCTTGGGAACTAGCGGGAGGCTCACAGATACGCAGTATTTT.

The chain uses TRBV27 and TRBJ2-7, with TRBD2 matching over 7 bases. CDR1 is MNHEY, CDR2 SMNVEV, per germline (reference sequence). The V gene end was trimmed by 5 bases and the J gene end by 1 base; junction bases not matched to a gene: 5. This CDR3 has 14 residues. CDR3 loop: CASSLLAHSYEQYF. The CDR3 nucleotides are TGTGCCAGCAGTCTACTAGCGCATTCCTACGAGCAGTACTTC.

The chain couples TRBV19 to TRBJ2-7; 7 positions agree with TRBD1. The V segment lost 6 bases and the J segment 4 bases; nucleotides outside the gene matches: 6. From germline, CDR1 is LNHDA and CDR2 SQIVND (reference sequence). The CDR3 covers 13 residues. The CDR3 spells CASRRQGLYEQYF. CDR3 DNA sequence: TGTGCCAGTAGAAGACAGGGTTTGTACGAGCAGTACTTC.

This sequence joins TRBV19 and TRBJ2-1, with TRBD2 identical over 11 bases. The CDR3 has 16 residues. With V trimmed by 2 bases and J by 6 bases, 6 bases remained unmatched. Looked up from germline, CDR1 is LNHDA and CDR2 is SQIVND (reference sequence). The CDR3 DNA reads TGTGCCAGTAGTATATCTAGCGGGAGGTTGGGCAATGAGCAGTTCTTC. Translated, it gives CASSISSGRLGNEQFF.

DNA of the CDR3: TGTGCCAGCAGTTCGGTGGGGGGGCTCGGTGAAGCTTTCTTT. This translates into CASSSVGGLGEAFF. This chain uses TRBV6-2 or TRBV6-3 with TRBJ1-1; the D gene is possibly TRBD1 (6 bases). V lost 4 bases to trimming and J lost 7 bases, with 16 bases between them. Germline loops: CDR1 MNHEY, CDR2 SVGEGT. This CDR3 contains 14 residues.

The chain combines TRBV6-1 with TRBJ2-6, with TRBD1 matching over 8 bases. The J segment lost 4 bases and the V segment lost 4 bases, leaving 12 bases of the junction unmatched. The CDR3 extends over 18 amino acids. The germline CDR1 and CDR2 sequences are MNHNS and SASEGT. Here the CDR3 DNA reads TGTGCCAGCAGTGCAAAACCGACAGGGGTCTCCGGGGCCAACGTCCTGACTTTC. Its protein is CASSAKPTGVSGANVLTF.

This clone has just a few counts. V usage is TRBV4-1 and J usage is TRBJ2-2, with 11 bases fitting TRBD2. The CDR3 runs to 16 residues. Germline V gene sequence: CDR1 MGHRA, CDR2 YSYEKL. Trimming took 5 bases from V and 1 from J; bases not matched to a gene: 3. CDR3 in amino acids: CASSSGTSGNTGELFF. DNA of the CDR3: TGCGCCAGCAGCTCAGGGACTAGCGGGAACACCGGGGAGCTGTTTTTT.

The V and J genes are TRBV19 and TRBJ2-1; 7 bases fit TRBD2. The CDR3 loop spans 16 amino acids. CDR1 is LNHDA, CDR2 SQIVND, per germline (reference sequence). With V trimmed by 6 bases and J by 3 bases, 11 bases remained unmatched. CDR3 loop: CASSRWASGVYNEQFF. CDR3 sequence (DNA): TGTGCCAGTAGCCGCTGGGCTAGCGGAGTCTACAATGAGCAGTTCTTC.

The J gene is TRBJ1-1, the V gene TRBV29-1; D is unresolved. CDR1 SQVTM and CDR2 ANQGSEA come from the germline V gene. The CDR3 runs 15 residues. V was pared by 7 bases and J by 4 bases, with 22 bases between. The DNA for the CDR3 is TGCAGCGCTGTGGAAACCGGAGGGATGGGCACTGAAGCTTTCTTT. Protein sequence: CSAVETGGMGTEAFF.

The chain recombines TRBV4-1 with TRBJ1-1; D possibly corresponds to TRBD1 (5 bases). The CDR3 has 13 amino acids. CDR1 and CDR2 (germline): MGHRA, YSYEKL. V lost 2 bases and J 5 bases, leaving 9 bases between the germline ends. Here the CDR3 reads CASSQSGGTEAFF. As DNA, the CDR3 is TGCGCCAGCAGCCAATCCGGGGGTACTGAAGCTTTCTTT.

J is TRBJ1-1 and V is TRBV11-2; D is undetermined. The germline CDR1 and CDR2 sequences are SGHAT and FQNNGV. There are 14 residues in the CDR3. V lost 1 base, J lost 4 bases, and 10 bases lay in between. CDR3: CASSLGVGGTEAFF. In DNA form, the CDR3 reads TGTGCCAGCAGCTTAGGTGTGGGAGGCACTGAAGCTTTCTTT.

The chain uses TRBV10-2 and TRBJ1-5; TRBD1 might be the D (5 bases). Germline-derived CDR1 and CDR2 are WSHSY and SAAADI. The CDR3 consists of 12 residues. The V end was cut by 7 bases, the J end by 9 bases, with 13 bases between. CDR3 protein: CASTSGPGPQHF. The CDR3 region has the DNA TGCGCCAGCACTTCAGGGCCCGGGCCCCAGCATTTT.

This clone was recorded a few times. CDR3 loop: CASRINLRQGNTEAFF. In nucleotides, the CDR3 is TGTGCCAGTAGGATAAACCTTCGACAGGGTAACACTGAAGCTTTCTTT. The J gene is TRBJ1-1, the V gene TRBV19; 7 bases match TRBD1. Trimming removed 6 bases from V and 2 bases from J; junction bases left unmatched: 12. CDR1 LNHDA and CDR2 SQIVND come from the germline V gene (reference sequence). The CDR3 length is 16 residues.

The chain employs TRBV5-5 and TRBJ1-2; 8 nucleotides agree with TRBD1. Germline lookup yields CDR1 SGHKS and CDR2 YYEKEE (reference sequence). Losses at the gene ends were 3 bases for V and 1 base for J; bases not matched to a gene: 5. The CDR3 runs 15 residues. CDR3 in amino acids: CASSSDRELNYGYTF. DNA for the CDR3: TGTGCCAGCAGCTCGGACAGGGAACTTAACTATGGCTACACCTTC.

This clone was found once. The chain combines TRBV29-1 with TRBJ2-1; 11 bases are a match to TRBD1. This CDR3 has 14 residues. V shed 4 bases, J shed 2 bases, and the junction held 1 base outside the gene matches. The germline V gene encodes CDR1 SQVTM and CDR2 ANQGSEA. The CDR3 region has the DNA TGCAGCGTTGGGACAGGGGGCCCCTACAATGAGCAGTTCTTC. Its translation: CSVGTGGPYNEQFF.

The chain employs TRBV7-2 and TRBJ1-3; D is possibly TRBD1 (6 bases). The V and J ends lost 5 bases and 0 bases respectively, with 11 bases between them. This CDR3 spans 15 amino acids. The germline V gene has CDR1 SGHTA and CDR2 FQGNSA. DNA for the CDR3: TGTGCCAGCAGCGGAGGACAGTTCTCTGGAAACACCATATATTTT. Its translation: CASSGGQFSGNTIYF. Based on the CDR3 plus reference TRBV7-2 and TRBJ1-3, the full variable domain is GAGVSQSPSNKVTEKGKDVELRCDPISGHTALYWYRQSLGQGLEFLIYFQGNSAPDKSGLPSDRFSAERTGGSVSTLTIQRTQQEDSAVYLCASSGGQFSGNTIYFGEGSWLTVV.

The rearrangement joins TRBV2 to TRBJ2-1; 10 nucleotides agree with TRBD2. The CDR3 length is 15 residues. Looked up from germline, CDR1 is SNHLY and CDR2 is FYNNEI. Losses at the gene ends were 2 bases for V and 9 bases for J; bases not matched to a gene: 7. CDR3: CASSERLAGVGEQFF. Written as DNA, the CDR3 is TGTGCCAGCAGTGAACGCCTAGCGGGAGTCGGTGAGCAGTTCTTC.

DNA for the CDR3: TGTGCCAGCAGTAAAAGACAGGGAGGCTACGAGCAGTACTTC. It is translated as CASSKRQGGYEQYF. The chain uses TRBV6-5 and TRBJ2-7; D perhaps matches TRBD1 (7 bases). The germline V gene encodes CDR1 MNHEY and CDR2 SVGAGI. V was shortened by 5 bases and J by 3 bases, with 14 bases between the two germline ends. The CDR3 is 14 residues long.